This T cell receptor (beta chain) was sequenced in a study of T-cell reconstitution after alpha-beta-depleted transplantation in children. This CDR3 region has 14 residues. Trimming removed 0 bases from V and 3 bases from J, with 9 bases in between. In germline, CDR1 is LGHDT, CDR2 YNNKEL (reference sequence). This clonotype has ten or more counts. Its cognate antigen is unknown. Preparing the TCRbeta library involved the use of unique molecular identifiers. TCRdb processed the PCR reads anew with MiXCR; each CDR3 protein has one entry. The sample lists about 120,000 distinct CDR3 sequences, under 30% occurring once. Overall study results and limits: There were reportedly several hundred expanded graft clones from which alpha-beta T cells came about two months after transplant. Diversity and T-cell counts at one year after transplant derived mostly from new T cells.

The TCR sequence derives from a male patient between 2 and 15 years old who had a stem cell transplant for chronic granulomatous disease, so the T cells may come from the graft donor. The V call is TRBV3-1, the J call TRBJ2-7; D unresolved. The sequencing used PBMCs, mostly from graft donor cells, collected 180 days after TCRalphabeta/CD19-depleted stem cell transplant. This CDR3 reads CASSQDMTIYEQYF. Here the CDR3 DNA reads TGTGCCAGCAGCCAAGATATGACGATCTACGAGCAGTACTTC.